A single TCR beta chain is shown here with its context. V lost 6 bases to trimming and J lost 2 bases, with 13 bases between them. Per germline, CDR1 MNHEY and CDR2 SVGAGI. This CDR3 has 14 amino acids. The data stem from a study of shared T cell receptors in the human thymus. Sequencing used immunoSEQ multiplex PCR; TCRdb keeps in-frame clones, though not all of them. Among hundreds of thousands of clones listed, 88% were seen once. The same sample was also used in a study of human thymus T cells. That paper adds: Corrective surgery for congenital heart defects was being performed on the healthy Finnish infants who were the donors. It was from resections taken during corrective heart surgery that the thymus tissue came. Across thymic and blood repertoires, the usage of V and J genes appeared to be biased. Related work showed strongly overlapping thymic repertoires across unrelated individuals.

The rearrangement joins TRBV6-5 to TRBJ1-2; no clear D gene. The sequence was collected from a boy less than two years old with a congenital heart defect. The specimen was thymocytes. CDR3 region: CASSPGGENYGYTF. For the CDR3, the DNA is TGTGCCAGCAGCCCGGGTGGGGAGAACTATGGCTACACCTTC.